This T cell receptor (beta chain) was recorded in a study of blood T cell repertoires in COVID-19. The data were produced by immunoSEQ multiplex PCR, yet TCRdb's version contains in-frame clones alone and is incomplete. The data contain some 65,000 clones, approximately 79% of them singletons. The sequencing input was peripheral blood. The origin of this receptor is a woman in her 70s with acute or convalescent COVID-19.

The DNA for the CDR3 is TGTGCCACCAGTGATGCCGGGACTAGCCCTGAGCAGTTCTTC. As protein: CATSDAGTSPEQFF. V and J are TRBV24-1 and TRBJ2-1; 9 bases are shared with TRBD2. From germline, CDR1 is KGHDR and CDR2 SFDVKD. The J segment lost 9 bases and the V segment lost 3 bases, leaving 5 bases of the junction unmatched. The CDR3 has 14 amino acids.